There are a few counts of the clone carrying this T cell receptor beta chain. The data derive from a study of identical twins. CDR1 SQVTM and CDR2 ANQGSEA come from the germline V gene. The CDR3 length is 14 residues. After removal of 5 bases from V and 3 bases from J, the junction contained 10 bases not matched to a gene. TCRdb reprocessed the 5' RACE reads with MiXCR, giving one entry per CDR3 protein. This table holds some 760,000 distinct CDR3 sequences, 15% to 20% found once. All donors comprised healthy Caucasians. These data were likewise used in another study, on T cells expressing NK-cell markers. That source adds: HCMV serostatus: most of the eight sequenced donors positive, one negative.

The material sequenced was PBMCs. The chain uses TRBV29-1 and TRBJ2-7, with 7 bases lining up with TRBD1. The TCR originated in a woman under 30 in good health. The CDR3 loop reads CSVKSSGTVYEQYF. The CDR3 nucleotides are TGCAGCGTTAAGTCCTCCGGGACAGTCTACGAGCAGTACTTC.